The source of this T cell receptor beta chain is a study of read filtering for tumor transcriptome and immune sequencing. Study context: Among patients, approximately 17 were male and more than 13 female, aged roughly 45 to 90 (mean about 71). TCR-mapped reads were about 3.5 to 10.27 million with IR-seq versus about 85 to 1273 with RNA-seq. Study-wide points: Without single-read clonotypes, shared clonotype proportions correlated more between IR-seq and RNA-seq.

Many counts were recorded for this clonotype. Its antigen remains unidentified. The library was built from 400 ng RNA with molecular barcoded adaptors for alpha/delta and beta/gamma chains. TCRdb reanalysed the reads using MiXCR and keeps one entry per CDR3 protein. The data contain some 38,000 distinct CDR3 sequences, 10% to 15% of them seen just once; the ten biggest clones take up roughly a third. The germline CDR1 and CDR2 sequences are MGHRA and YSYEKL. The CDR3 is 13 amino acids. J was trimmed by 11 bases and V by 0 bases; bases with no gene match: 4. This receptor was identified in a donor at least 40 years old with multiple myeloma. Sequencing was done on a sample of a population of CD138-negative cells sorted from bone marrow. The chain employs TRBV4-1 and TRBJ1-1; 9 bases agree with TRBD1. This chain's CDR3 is CASSQDSGQGAFF. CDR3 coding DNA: TGCGCCAGCAGCCAAGATTCGGGACAGGGCGCTTTCTTT.